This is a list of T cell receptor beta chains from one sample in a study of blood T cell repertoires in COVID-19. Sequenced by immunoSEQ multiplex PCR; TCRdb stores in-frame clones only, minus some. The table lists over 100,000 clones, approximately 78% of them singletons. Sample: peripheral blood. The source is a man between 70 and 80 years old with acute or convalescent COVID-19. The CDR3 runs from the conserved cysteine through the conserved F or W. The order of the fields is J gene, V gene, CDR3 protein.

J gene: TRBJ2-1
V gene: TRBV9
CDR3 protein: CASSVEAFYNEQFF

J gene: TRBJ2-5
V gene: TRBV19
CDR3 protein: CASSLGFEETQYF

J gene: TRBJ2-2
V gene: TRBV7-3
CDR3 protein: CASRTPGLDTGELFF

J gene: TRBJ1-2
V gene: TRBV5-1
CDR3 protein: CASSTTGGGYTF

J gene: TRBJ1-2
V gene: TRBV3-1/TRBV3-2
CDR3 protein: CASSQGGRGDYGYTF

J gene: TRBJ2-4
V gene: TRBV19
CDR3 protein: CATSPRQKDNIQYF

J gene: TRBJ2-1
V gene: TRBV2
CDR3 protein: CASLGQGNNEQFF

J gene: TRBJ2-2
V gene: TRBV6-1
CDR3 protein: CAGRSGTGGELFF

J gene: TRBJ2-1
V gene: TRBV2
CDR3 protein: CASGEGSRYNEQFF

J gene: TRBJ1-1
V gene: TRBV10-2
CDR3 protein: CASARDRPNTEAFF

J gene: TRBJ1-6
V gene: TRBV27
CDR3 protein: CASSLGLADNSPLHF

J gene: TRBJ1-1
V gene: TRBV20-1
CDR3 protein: CSASRAVKNTEAFF

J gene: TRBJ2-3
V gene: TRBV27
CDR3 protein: CASSLGVGGDTQYF

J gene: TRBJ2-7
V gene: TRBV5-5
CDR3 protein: CASSFRGQGGGEQYF

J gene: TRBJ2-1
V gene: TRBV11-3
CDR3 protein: CASSLSGSLVNEQFF

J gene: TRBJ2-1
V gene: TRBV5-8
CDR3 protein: CASSPTGRLVGNQFF

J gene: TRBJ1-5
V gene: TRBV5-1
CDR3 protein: CASSLGRGSNQPQHF

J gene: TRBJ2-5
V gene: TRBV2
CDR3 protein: CASKTRQGQETQYF

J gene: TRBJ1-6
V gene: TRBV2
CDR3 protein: CASSVQGPRTSPLHF

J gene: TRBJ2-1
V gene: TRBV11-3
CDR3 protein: CASSSGTSIFNEQFF

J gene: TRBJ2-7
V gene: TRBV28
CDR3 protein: CASSRQGGTYEQYF

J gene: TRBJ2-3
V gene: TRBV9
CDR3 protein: CASSLRLAGGMDTQYF

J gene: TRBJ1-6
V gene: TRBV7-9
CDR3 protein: CASSLLHF

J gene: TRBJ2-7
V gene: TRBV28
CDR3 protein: CASTPNPGRGHRDF

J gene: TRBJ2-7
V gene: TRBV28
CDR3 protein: CASSLLFNRVREQYF

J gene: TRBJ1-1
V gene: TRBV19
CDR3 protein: CASIRGIGAFF

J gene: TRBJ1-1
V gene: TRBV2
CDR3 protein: CASRNRLNTEAFF

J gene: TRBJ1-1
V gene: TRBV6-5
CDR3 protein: CASSLGSGTEAFF

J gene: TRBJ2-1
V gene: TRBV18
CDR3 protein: CASSEAGKMNEQFF

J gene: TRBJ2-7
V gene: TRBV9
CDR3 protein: CASSPNPTSGSYEQYF

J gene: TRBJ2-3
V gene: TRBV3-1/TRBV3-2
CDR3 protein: CASSLHARLAGVGDTQYF

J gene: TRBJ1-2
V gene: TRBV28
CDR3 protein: CASSSPLLQTGDYGYTF

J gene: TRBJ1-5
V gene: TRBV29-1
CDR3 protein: CSVEGYYQPQHF

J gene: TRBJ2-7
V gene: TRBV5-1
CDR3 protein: CASSPGQADDEQYF

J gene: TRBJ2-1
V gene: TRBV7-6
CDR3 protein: CASSLTGGIYNEQFF

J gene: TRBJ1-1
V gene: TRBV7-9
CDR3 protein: CASSLGQGETEAFF

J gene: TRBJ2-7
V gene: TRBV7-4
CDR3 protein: CASSLEGPQGEYPYEQYF

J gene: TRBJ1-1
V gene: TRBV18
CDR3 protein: CASSPIPGGTEAFF

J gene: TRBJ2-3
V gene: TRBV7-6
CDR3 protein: CASSLGAIQGVTDTQYF

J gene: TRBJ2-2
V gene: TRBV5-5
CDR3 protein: CASSLDRGRGELFF

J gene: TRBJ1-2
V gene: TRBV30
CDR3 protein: CAWTRGTNYGYTF

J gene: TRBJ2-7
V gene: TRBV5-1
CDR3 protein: CASSTTGSYEQYF

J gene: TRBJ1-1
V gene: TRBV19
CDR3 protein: CASRQSGKGGNTEAFF

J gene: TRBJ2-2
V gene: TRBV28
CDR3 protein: CASSLGLVPGELFF

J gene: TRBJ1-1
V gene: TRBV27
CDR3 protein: CASSSGGMGLNTEAFF

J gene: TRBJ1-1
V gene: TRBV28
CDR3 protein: CASSFSGQANTEAFF

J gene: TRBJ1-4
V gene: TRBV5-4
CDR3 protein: CASMADSNEKLFF

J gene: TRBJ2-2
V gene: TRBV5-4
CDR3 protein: CASRAGGLGTGELFF

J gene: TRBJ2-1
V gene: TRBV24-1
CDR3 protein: CATSDSGLAGGRNEQFF

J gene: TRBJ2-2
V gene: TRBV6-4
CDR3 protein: CASSDSGFGTGELFF

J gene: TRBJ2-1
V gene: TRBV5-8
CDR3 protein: CASSKGLAGDTSYNEQFF

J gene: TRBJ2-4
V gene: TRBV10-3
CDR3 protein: CAIMGTEGNIQYF

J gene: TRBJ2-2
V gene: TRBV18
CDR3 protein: CASSLQERAGGELFF

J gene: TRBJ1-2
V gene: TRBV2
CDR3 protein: CASSEGPGGQDYGYTF

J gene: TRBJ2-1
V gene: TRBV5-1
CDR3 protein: CASSWGDRSYNEQFF

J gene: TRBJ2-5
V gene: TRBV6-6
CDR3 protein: CASSGREQETQYF

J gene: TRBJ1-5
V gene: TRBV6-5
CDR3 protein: CASRLQEGNQPQHF